The rows below give T cell receptor beta chains drawn from one sample of a study of blood T cell repertoires in COVID-19. Sequenced by immunoSEQ multiplex PCR; TCRdb stores in-frame clones only, minus some. The sample has 15,000 to 20,000 clones, about 91% seen once. The material sequenced was peripheral blood. All receptors come from a human donor in a cohort sampled during active COVID-19. Both conserved end residues are part of each CDR3. D genes are given only for firm matches. Expanded clones are given a class, and other clones once, few, many or no size at all.

CDR3	DNA	V	J	D	size
CASSQGDRGRTEAFF	TGCGCCAGCAGCCAAGGGGACAGGGGGCGAACTGAAGCTTTCTTT	TRBV4-1	TRBJ1-1	TRBD1	once
CASSLGGYGGGALREQYF	TGTGCCAGCAGCTTGGGTGGGTACGGCGGGGGGGCCCTCCGCGAGCAGTACTTC	TRBV5-4	TRBJ2-7	TRBD2	once
CASSAPNRQGFYGYTF	TGTGCCAGCAGCGCGCCTAATCGACAGGGTTTCTATGGCTACACCTTC	TRBV14	TRBJ1-2	TRBD1	NA
CARGGTAGIGSYEQYF	TGTGCCCGGGGGGGGACTGCGGGGATCGGGTCCTACGAGCAGTACTTC	TRBV18	TRBJ2-7	TRBD2	NA
CASSIAGGGTLYEQFF	TGCGCCAGCAGCATAGCGGGAGGGGGTACTCTGTATGAGCAGTTCTTC	TRBV5-1	TRBJ2-1	TRBD2	NA
CASSRTWRGTYEQYF	TGTGCCAGCAGTCGGACCTGGCGGGGAACCTACGAGCAGTACTTC	TRBV6-5	TRBJ2-7	NA	once
CASSQGPGQGYGYTF	TGCGCCAGCAGCCAAGGCCCTGGACAGGGCTATGGCTACACCTTC	TRBV4-1	TRBJ1-2	TRBD1	NA
CASSPTTGRDEQYF	TGTGCCAGCAGTCCGACCACAGGGAGGGACGAGCAGTACTTC	TRBV6-6	TRBJ2-7	NA	few
CASRQEDRGFYEQYF	TGTGCCAGCCGGCAAGAGGACAGGGGGTTTTACGAGCAGTACTTC	TRBV27	TRBJ2-7	TRBD1	NA
CAWDRGGGSNQPQHF	TGTGCCTGGGACCGCGGGGGGGGCTCCAATCAGCCCCAGCATTTT	TRBV30	TRBJ1-5	NA	NA
CAISDRGQGTDTQYF	TGTGCCATCAGTGATCGGGGACAGGGCACAGATACGCAGTATTTT	TRBV10-3	TRBJ2-3	TRBD1	NA
CASSTGLRTDTQYF	TGTGCCAGCAGCACCGGACTCCGCACAGATACGCAGTATTTT	TRBV5-6	TRBJ2-3	NA	NA
CASSAELAGGPYEQYF	TGTGCCAGCAGTGCCGAGTTAGCGGGAGGGCCCTACGAGCAGTACTTC	TRBV2	TRBJ2-7	TRBD2	NA
CASSLGTGGYNEQFF	TGTGCCAGCAGCTTGGGGACAGGGGGATACAATGAGCAGTTCTTC	TRBV5-5	TRBJ2-1	TRBD1	NA
CASSLGTSLSYEQYF	TGTGCCAGCAGCCTCGGGACTAGTCTCTCCTACGAGCAGTACTTC	TRBV7-2	TRBJ2-7	TRBD2	few
CASSGTGAYNEQFF	TGCGCCAGCAGCGGGACAGGGGCTTACAATGAGCAGTTCTTC	TRBV5-1	TRBJ2-1	TRBD1	NA
CASSQGAGGYGYTF	TGTGCCAGCAGCCAAGGGGCGGGAGGCTATGGCTACACCTTC	TRBV3-1/TRBV3-2	TRBJ1-2	NA	NA
CASSQQAGVSTDTQYF	TGTGCCAGCAGCCAACAGGCAGGCGTGAGCACAGATACGCAGTATTTT	TRBV4-2	TRBJ2-3	NA	NA
CASSLGAGTLNYGYTF	TGTGCCAGCAGTTTAGGGGCAGGGACACTGAACTATGGCTACACCTTC	TRBV28	TRBJ1-2	NA	large
CASSLTGQGVAGAFF	TGTGCCAGCAGTTTGACAGGACAGGGGGTAGCTGGTGCTTTCTTT	TRBV27	TRBJ1-1	TRBD1	NA
CASTREGSTDTQYF	TGTGCCAGCACGCGGGAGGGAAGCACAGATACGCAGTATTTT	TRBV7-9	TRBJ2-3	TRBD2	once
CASRRGLYEQYF	TGTGCCAGCAGGCGGGGACTCTACGAGCAGTACTTC	TRBV5-6	TRBJ2-7	NA	NA
CASSRPQGSANTDTQYF	TGTGCCAGCAGTCGACCTCAGGGGTCGGCGAACACAGATACGCAGTATTTT	TRBV6-6	TRBJ2-3	NA	NA
CASSERGPNNEQFF	TGTGCCAGCAGCGAGCGGGGGCCTAACAATGAGCAGTTCTTC	TRBV27	TRBJ2-1	TRBD2	once
CASSLAGEPTSTDTQYF	TGCGCCAGCAGCTTGGCCGGGGAGCCTACTAGCACAGATACGCAGTATTTT	TRBV5-1	TRBJ2-3	NA	NA
CASSSTGSVSNQPQHF	TGTGCCAGCAGTTCTACAGGAAGTGTAAGCAATCAGCCCCAGCATTTT	TRBV5-6	TRBJ1-5	NA	NA
CASSLGRGRGHYEQYF	TGTGCCAGCAGCTTAGGACGGGGCAGGGGGCACTACGAGCAGTACTTC	TRBV7-9	TRBJ2-7	TRBD1	NA
CASSGRDREIEAFF	TGTGCCAGCAGCGGCCGGGACAGGGAAATTGAAGCTTTCTTT	TRBV5-4	TRBJ1-1	TRBD1	NA
CASSLVPEKQGRQYF	TGTGCCAGCAGCTTAGTCCCGGAAAAACAGGGAAGACAGTACTTC	TRBV7-9	TRBJ2-7	NA	NA
CASSRGPVGQVFQETQYF	TGCGCCAGCAGCCGGGGGCCTGTCGGACAGGTTTTTCAAGAGACCCAGTACTTC	TRBV5-1	TRBJ2-5	NA	once
CASSSSYEQYF	TGTGCCAGCAGCAGCTCCTACGAGCAGTACTTC	TRBV12-3/TRBV12-4	TRBJ2-7	NA	NA
CASIPQGNSPLHF	TGTGCCAGCATCCCGCAGGGGAATTCACCCCTCCACTTT	TRBV28	TRBJ1-6	NA	NA
CASSVGAGAFQETQYF	TGTGCCAGCAGTGTCGGAGCAGGGGCCTTTCAAGAGACCCAGTACTTC	TRBV7-7	TRBJ2-5	NA	NA
CASSLRTGTGNYNSPLHF	TGTGCCAGCAGTTTACGAACCGGGACAGGGAACTATAATTCACCCCTCCACTTT	TRBV27	TRBJ1-6	TRBD1	NA
CASSYLGVLNTEAFF	TGTGCCAGCAGTTACCTAGGGGTCCTGAACACTGAAGCTTTCTTT	TRBV6-5	TRBJ1-1	NA	NA
CASSLGQGAAEAFF	TGTGCCAGCAGCTTAGGACAGGGGGCCGCTGAAGCTTTCTTT	TRBV11-2	TRBJ1-1	TRBD1	NA
CASSQGRGLGEQFF	TGCGCCAGCAGCCAAGGGCGAGGGTTGGGGGAGCAGTTCTTC	TRBV4-3	TRBJ2-1	NA	NA
CSVNEGWGETQYF	TGCAGCGTTAACGAGGGCTGGGGAGAGACCCAGTACTTC	TRBV29-1	TRBJ2-5	NA	NA
CASSLRQLNTGELFF	TGTGCCAGCAGTCTCCGCCAGTTGAACACCGGGGAGCTGTTTTTT	TRBV2	TRBJ2-2	NA	once
CASRNTGPGYEQFF	TGTGCCAGCAGGAACACCGGACCGGGATATGAGCAGTTCTTC	TRBV27	TRBJ2-1	NA	NA
CASSGAQLVSPQYF	TGTGCCAGCAGCGGCGCGCAACTAGTTTCACCTCAGTACTTC	TRBV7-3	TRBJ2-7	NA	few
CASSPGREGTEAFF	TGTGCCAGCAGCCCCGGTAGGGAGGGCACTGAAGCTTTCTTT	TRBV5-4	TRBJ1-1	NA	NA
CASSAPPGPLHF	TGTGCCAGCAGTGCCCCTCCAGGACCCCTCCACTTT	TRBV2	TRBJ1-6	NA	NA
CASSYLLGEDEQFF	TGTGCCAGCAGTTACCTTCTGGGGGAGGATGAGCAGTTCTTC	TRBV6-6	TRBJ2-1	NA	NA
CASSLQGTRETQYF	TGTGCCAGCAGCTTACAGGGGACCCGGGAGACCCAGTACTTC	TRBV5-6	TRBJ2-5	TRBD1	NA
CASSHGQGVDEQYF	TGCGCCAGCAGCCACGGACAGGGTGTCGACGAGCAGTACTTC	TRBV4-1	TRBJ2-7	TRBD1	NA
CATSDRGLAGDTQYF	TGTGCCACCAGTGACCGGGGACTAGCGGGAGATACGCAGTATTTT	TRBV24-1	TRBJ2-3	TRBD2	NA
CASSDGALGGSQNEQFF	TGTGCCAGCAGCGACGGAGCCCTTGGGGGGAGCCAGAATGAGCAGTTCTTC	TRBV21-1	TRBJ2-1	NA	NA
CASTSVWGDTQYF	TGCGCCAGCACTAGCGTCTGGGGAGATACGCAGTATTTT	TRBV5-1	TRBJ2-3	NA	NA